One T cell receptor beta chain is described in this entry. What it recognizes is unknown. This sample stems from a study of T cell repertoires in cytomegalovirus infection. The germline V gene has CDR1 LNHNV and CDR2 YYDKDF (reference sequence). The length of the CDR3 is 16 residues. V was shortened by 6 bases and J by 1 base, with 18 bases between the two germline ends. TCRdb called the reads again in MiXCR, with one record for every CDR3 protein. The top ten clones hold around an eighth of a sample with some 920,000 distinct CDR3 sequences, roughly a third of them seen once. The sequencing here drew on cultured CD8+ T cells from PBMCs, taken from culture after CMV antigen stimulation. This rearrangement joins TRBV15 to TRBJ1-1; no clear D gene. The TCR originated in a human donor in good health (CMV status not recorded). Some clones in this sample may be carry-over from other donors' samples. CDR3 sequence reads: CATRVGSRGGNTEAFF. The CDR3 DNA sequence: TGTGCCACCAGGGTAGGGAGCCGGGGAGGGAACACTGAAGCTTTCTTT.